One and the same sample provided the 32 T cell receptor beta chains below, sequenced in a study of blood T cells in healthy people across ages. The authors ran a second PCR of roughly 6 to 11 cycles using a sample-barcoded 5' primer and a J-beta primer mix. Each CDR3 protein is one row after TCRdb ran MiXCR on the 5' RACE reads. The sample includes 780,000 or so distinct CDR3 sequences, about 61% of them seen just once. The source material was blood. Receptor source: a man between 35 and 55 years old in good health.

This clonotype was counted only a few times. V and J are TRBV20-1 and TRBJ1-2; possibly TRBD1 for D (6 bases). The CDR3 loop spans 12 amino acids. CDR1 and CDR2 from the germline V gene are DFQATT and SNEGSKA (reference sequence). V shed 6 bases and J shed 5 bases, with 13 bases lying between them. The CDR3 loop reads CSAPGAGYGYTF. CDR3 coding DNA: TGCAGTGCACCGGGGGCCGGATATGGCTACACCTTC.

This clonotype was picked up a small number of times. V is TRBV2 and J is TRBJ2-1; 9 nucleotides align to TRBD1. Per germline, CDR1 SNHLY and CDR2 FYNNEI. This CDR3 has 12 residues. With 7 bases clipped from V and 8 bases from J, the junction kept 3 bases outside the gene matches. The DNA for the CDR3 is TGTGCCAGCAAAAGGGACAGGGATGAGCAGTTCTTC. It codes for CASKRDRDEQFF.

This clonotype was counted many times. The chain carries TRBV15 and TRBJ2-3; D tentatively fits TRBD1 or TRBD2 (6 bases each). This CDR3 is built from 17 residues. In germline, CDR1 is LNHNV, CDR2 YYDKDF (reference sequence). Trimming left V 0 bases short and J 4 bases short, with 17 bases between. The CDR3, as DNA: TGTGCCACCAGCAGAGAGGTTGGTCGGGGGCGTGCAGATACGCAGTATTTT. Amino acid sequence: CATSREVGRGRADTQYF.

V gene TRBV7-9 combines with J gene TRBJ2-3; 14 nucleotides match TRBD2. CDR3 length: 19 amino acids. In germline, CDR1 is SEHNR, CDR2 FQNEAQ (reference sequence). V gave up 4 bases and J gave up 2 bases; unmatched junction bases: 11. Here the CDR3 DNA reads TGTGCCAGCAGCTCAACTCCTGGACTAGCGGGAGGTGTCACAGATACGCAGTATTTT. Translation gives CASSSTPGLAGGVTDTQYF. Using reference TRBV7-9 and TRBJ2-3 for the parts outside the CDR3, the full variable domain is DTGVSQNPRHKITKRGQNVTFRCDPISEHNRLYWYRQTLGQGPEFLTYFQNEAQLEKSRLLSDRFSAERPKGSFSTLEIQRTEQGDSAMYLCASSSTPGLAGGVTDTQYFGPGTRLTVL.

The V gene is TRBV20-1, the J gene TRBJ1-1; D unresolved. CDR1 DFQATT and CDR2 SNEGSKA come from the germline V gene (reference sequence). The CDR3 is 16 residues long. V gave up 0 bases and J gave up 7 bases, with 21 bases separating them. As DNA, the CDR3 is TGCAGTGCTAGAGATGTGGGGAGTCCCCGCCGAGTTGAAGCTTTCTTT. This codes for CSARDVGSPRRVEAFF.

CDR3 region: CSARWASGRVRDTQYF. The CDR3, as DNA: TGCAGTGCTAGATGGGCTAGCGGGAGAGTAAGAGATACGCAGTATTTT. V is TRBV20-1 and J is TRBJ2-3, with TRBD2 matching over 10 bases. Germline values: CDR1 DFQATT, CDR2 SNEGSKA (reference sequence). V was pared by 2 bases and J by 5 bases, with 10 bases of the junction left unmatched. There are 16 residues in the CDR3.

The chain combines TRBV20-1 with TRBJ1-2; maybe TRBD1 (6 bases). The V and J ends lost 5 bases and 8 bases respectively, with 18 bases between them. From germline, CDR1 is DFQATT and CDR2 SNEGSKA (reference sequence). The CDR3 length is 13 residues. The CDR3 bases are TGCAGTGCTTTTGCCTTACAGGGAAACGGCTACACCTTC. This translates into CSAFALQGNGYTF.

The rearrangement links TRBV11-2 to TRBJ1-6; tentatively, D is TRBD1 (5 bases). Germline CDR1 SGHAT, CDR2 FQNNGV. The length of the CDR3 is 15 residues. Trimming took 0 bases from V and 14 from J, leaving 17 bases between them. CDR3 DNA sequence: TGTGCCAGCAGCTTAGACGGGACGGCCGGAACGACCCTCCACTTT. Translation gives CASSLDGTAGTTLHF. Based on the CDR3 plus reference TRBV11-2 and TRBJ1-6, the full variable domain is EAGVAQSPRYKIIEKRQSVAFWCNPISGHATLYWYQQILGQGPKLLIQFQNNGVVDDSQLPKDRFSAERLKGVDSTLKIQPAKLEDSAVYLCASSLDGTAGTTLHFGNGTRLTVT.

A single count supports this clonotype. The rearrangement joins TRBV20-1 to TRBJ2-5, with 7 bases that match TRBD2. The germline CDR1 and CDR2 sequences are DFQATT and SNEGSKA (reference sequence). Trimming at V came to 6 bases and at J to 0 bases, leaving 10 bases not matched to a gene. The CDR3 covers 15 residues. The CDR3 sequence: CSAHPPRGDQETQYF. The DNA for the CDR3 is TGCAGTGCCCATCCTCCCCGGGGGGACCAAGAGACCCAGTACTTC.

V usage is TRBV27 and J usage is TRBJ2-7; 9 nucleotides agree with TRBD2. Near its end, the DNA agrees better with TRBJ2-5, so the J call may be wrong. The CDR3 runs 15 residues. CDR1 is MNHEY and CDR2 is SMNVEV in the germline V gene (reference sequence). This CDR3 reads CASWTIAGVGETQYF. The CDR3 nucleotides read TGTGCCAGCTGGACCATAGCGGGGGTGGGAGAGACCCAGTACTTC.

In nucleotides, the CDR3 is TGTGCCAGCAGTGAAGGACAGGTTTCGTATGGCTACACCTTC. This codes for CASSEGQVSYGYTF. This chain uses TRBV6-2 or TRBV6-3 with TRBJ1-2; the match to TRBD1 covers 7 bases. Germline V lookup: CDR1 MNHEY, CDR2 SVGEGT. The CDR3 covers 14 residues. After removal of 5 bases from V and 5 bases from J, the junction contained 8 bases not matched to a gene.

The V call is TRBV3-1, the J call TRBJ1-2; no clear D. Trimming removed 7 bases from V and 3 bases from J, with 9 bases in between. The length of the CDR3 is 12 residues. Germline-derived CDR1 and CDR2 are LGHDT and YNNKEL (reference sequence). CDR3 region: CASMRADYGYTF. CDR3 sequence (DNA): TGTGCCAGCATGCGCGCCGACTATGGCTACACCTTC.

Only a few counts were recorded for this clonotype. The rearrangement uses TRBV7-9 and TRBJ1-5; D uncertain. Germline V gives CDR1 SEHNR, CDR2 FQNEAQ (reference sequence). The length of the CDR3 is 8 residues. Trimming removed 6 bases at V and 15 bases at J, with 6 bases between. This CDR3 reads CASRVGHF. CDR3 coding DNA: TGTGCCAGCAGAGTGGGGCATTTT. The variable domain in full, with the rest retrieved from reference TRBV7-9 and TRBJ1-5, is DTGVSQNPRHKITKRGQNVTFRCDPISEHNRLYWYRQTLGQGPEFLTYFQNEAQLEKSRLLSDRFSAERPKGSFSTLEIQRTEQGDSAMYLCASRVGHFGDGTRLSIL.

The chain combines TRBV25-1 with TRBJ1-2, with a weak D call TRBD1 (6 bases). V was clipped by 3 bases and J by 6 bases, with 14 bases between them. This CDR3 is built from 14 residues. CDR1 is MGHDK, CDR2 SYGVNS, per germline. The CDR3 sequence is CASSDQGMGHGYTF. Written as DNA, the CDR3 is TGTGCCAGCAGTGACCAGGGGATGGGGCATGGCTACACCTTC.

The sample holds many counts of this clonotype. The rearrangement links TRBV25-1 to TRBJ1-2, with TRBD1 identical over 7 bases. Trimming removed 3 bases from V and 4 bases from J; junction bases left unmatched: 8. Germline CDR1 MGHDK, CDR2 SYGVNS. The CDR3 has 15 residues. The CDR3 coding sequence is TGTGCCAGCAGTGATTCCCAGGGGGTCCCCTATGGCTACACCTTC. It encodes CASSDSQGVPYGYTF.

The sample holds a few counts of this clonotype. V and J are TRBV25-1 and TRBJ1-5; 7 bases agree with TRBD1. V dropped 4 bases and J dropped 5; count of bases not matched to a gene: 8. The germline gives CDR1 MGHDK, CDR2 SYGVNS. The CDR3 consists of 15 residues. The CDR3 DNA reads TGTGCCAGCAGTGGAACAGAGGGGGCACATCAGCCCCAGCATTTT. It specifies CASSGTEGAHQPQHF.

This clonotype was seen ten or more times. J is TRBJ2-7 and V is TRBV7-2, with 11 nucleotides matching TRBD2. The CDR3 has 15 amino acids. Germline assignment: CDR1 SGHTA and CDR2 FQGNSA. With V trimmed by 5 bases and J by 2 bases, 5 bases remained unmatched. Here the CDR3 DNA reads TGTGCCAGCAGCGACACTAGCGGGGGAACCTACGAGCAGTACTTC. It is translated as CASSDTSGGTYEQYF.

V is TRBV6-1 and J is TRBJ1-1; weak D call: TRBD1 (6 bases). There are 17 residues in the CDR3. Trimming took 6 bases from V and 0 from J, leaving 20 bases between them. Germline assignment: CDR1 MNHNS and CDR2 SASEGT. The CDR3 reads CASRARTASRMNTEAFF. The CDR3 DNA sequence: TGTGCCAGCAGGGCTAGGACAGCCAGCCGCATGAACACTGAAGCTTTCTTT.

The chain links TRBV28 to TRBJ2-5; D gene uncertain. In germline, CDR1 is MDHEN, CDR2 SYDVKM. The V end lost 10 bases, the J end lost 3 bases, and 9 bases lay between the germline ends. This CDR3 is built from 11 residues. CDR3: CATSPEETQYF. For the CDR3, the DNA is TGTGCCACCTCCCCTGAAGAGACCCAGTACTTC.

The genes are TRBV9 and TRBJ1-5, with a possible D match to TRBD1 (6 bases). The length of the CDR3 is 14 residues. Trimming removed 5 bases at V and 7 bases at J, with 16 bases between. The germline CDR1 and CDR2 sequences are SGDLS and YYNGEE. CDR3 in amino acids: CASSTGGQGQPQHF. The CDR3 coding sequence is TGTGCCAGCAGTACCGGGGGGCAGGGCCAGCCCCAGCATTTT.

This clonotype was detected only a few times. The V gene is TRBV7-6, the J gene TRBJ2-5, with D possibly TRBD2 on 5 matching bases. Near its end, the DNA agrees better with TRBJ2-7, so the J call may be wrong. The CDR3 loop spans 17 amino acids. Germline CDR1 SGHVS, CDR2 FNYEAQ. The CDR3 sequence: CASSSVLLAFSYNEQYF. The CDR3, as DNA: TGTGCCAGCAGCTCCGTATTGCTAGCTTTCTCCTATAACGAGCAGTACTTC.

The sample holds a few counts of this clonotype. This rearrangement joins TRBV7-2 to TRBJ2-5; D might be TRBD2 (5 bases). The V and J ends lost 0 bases and 2 bases respectively, with 10 bases between them. The germline gives CDR1 SGHTA, CDR2 FQGNSA. The CDR3 loop spans 15 amino acids. The CDR3 nucleotides read TGTGCCAGCAGCTTAGCGGTTGGGAGACAAGAGACCCAGTACTTC. Protein sequence: CASSLAVGRQETQYF.

The chain uses TRBV12-3 or TRBV12-4 and TRBJ2-5; 9 nucleotides line up with TRBD2. V trimming: 1 base; J trimming: 5 bases; junction bases outside the gene matches: 11. The CDR3 is 17 residues long. The CDR3 DNA sequence: TGTGCCAGCAGTTTAGGTGGTGTAGCGGGAGTGTGGGAGACCCAGTACTTC. Protein sequence: CASSLGGVAGVWETQYF.

This clonotype was detected once. CDR3 in DNA: TGTGCCAGCAGTTACCACGAGAGTCTCAGGGCAGGCAATCAGCCCCAGCATTTT. Its protein is CASSYHESLRAGNQPQHF. The rearrangement uses TRBV6-5 and TRBJ1-5; D is perhaps TRBD1 (5 bases). V was clipped by 2 bases and J by 2 bases, with 19 bases between them. CDR1 and CDR2 from the germline V gene are MNHEY and SVGAGI. The CDR3 has 18 residues.

Only a few counts were recorded for this clonotype. V and J are TRBV3-1 and TRBJ2-7; D unresolved. This CDR3 comprises 12 residues. The V and J ends lost 3 bases and 2 bases respectively, with 5 bases between them. Germline V gives CDR1 LGHDT, CDR2 YNNKEL (reference sequence). The CDR3 DNA follows: TGTGCCAGCAGCCAGGTCACCTACGAGCAGTACTTC. Protein sequence: CASSQVTYEQYF.

The chain has TRBV20-1 and TRBJ2-5; TRBD2 matches 9 bases. CDR3 length equals 12 residues. Per germline, CDR1 DFQATT and CDR2 SNEGSKA (reference sequence). Trimming at V came to 6 bases and at J to 7 bases, leaving 6 bases not matched to a gene. The CDR3 sequence is CSATGLAGTQYF. CDR3 sequence (DNA): TGCAGTGCAACGGGACTAGCCGGGACCCAGTACTTC.

The chain combines TRBV27 with TRBJ2-7; no reliable D call. The germline V gene has CDR1 MNHEY and CDR2 SMNVEV (reference sequence). CDR3 size: 13 residues. Trimming removed 6 bases at V and 3 bases at J, with 12 bases between. CDR3 protein: CASSDGVRYEQYF. In nucleotides, the CDR3 is TGTGCCAGCAGCGATGGGGTACGCTACGAGCAGTACTTC.

CDR3 in DNA: TGTGCCAGCAGCCTTCTAGGTGCCGGGGTTCTGTTTTTT. Its protein product is CASSLLGAGVLFF. The V and J genes are TRBV12-3 or TRBV12-4 and TRBJ2-2; maybe TRBD2 (5 bases). CDR3 length: 13 amino acids. Trimming took 6 bases from V and 14 from J, leaving 19 bases between them.

The table lists this clonotype with a few counts. The V and J genes are TRBV12-3 or TRBV12-4 and TRBJ2-7; D may be TRBD1 or TRBD2 (7 bases each). CDR3 size: 15 residues. V was trimmed by 5 bases and J by 4 bases, leaving 18 bases between them. The CDR3 reads CASSLGGGTVYEQYF. The CDR3 region has the DNA TGTGCCAGCAGTCTAGGGGGAGGGACAGTTTACGAGCAGTACTTC.

The CDR3 DNA follows: TGTGCCATCAGTGGGACTAGTATTACAGATACGCAGTATTTT. Translated: CAISGTSITDTQYF. The chain uses TRBV10-3 and TRBJ2-3; 7 nucleotides agree with TRBD2. CDR3 size: 14 residues. The J segment lost 3 bases and the V segment lost 4 bases, leaving 4 bases of the junction unmatched. CDR1 is ENHRY, CDR2 SYGVKD, per germline.

The chain links TRBV29-1 to TRBJ2-3; 13 nucleotides agree with TRBD2. The CDR3 runs to 14 residues. Unmatched junction bases numbered 5, after V lost 7 bases and J lost 4 bases. Per germline, CDR1 SQVTM and CDR2 ANQGSEA. CDR3 coding DNA: TGCAGCGGAGGACTAGCGGGAGCTGCAGATACGCAGTATTTT. The encoded protein is CSGGLAGAADTQYF.

V is TRBV2 and J is TRBJ2-1; D is perhaps TRBD1 (5 bases). V was trimmed by 4 bases and J by 5 bases, leaving 9 bases between them. Per germline, CDR1 SNHLY and CDR2 FYNNEI. The CDR3 covers 13 residues. This chain's CDR3 is CASSVDRNNEQFF. Written as DNA, the CDR3 is TGTGCCAGCAGTGTTGACAGAAACAATGAGCAGTTCTTC.